This T cell receptor (beta chain) was captured in a study of beta chain features in type 1 diabetes. In its sample, this clone was seen a few times. The antigen is not known. Other DNA sequences in the same sample also yield this CDR3. A single heparinised draw of roughly 120 mL on average was taken per donor. Without exception, sorted populations had purity beyond 95%. J gave up 2 bases and V 6 bases, and 5 bases lay outside the gene matches. There are 13 residues in the CDR3. Germline assignment: CDR1 SQVTM and CDR2 ANQGSEA. Reverse transcribing all isolated RNA meant expressed TCRB transcripts were sequenced. The table came from immunoSEQ multiplex PCR; TCRdb's copy has only in-frame clones and leaves some out. Counted here are 95,000 to 150,000 clones, around 17% occurring once; the ten biggest clones make up over 2%. General observations from the study: All four CD4+ subsets of Type 1 diabetes patients contained TCRB CDR3s that were moderately but significantly shorter.

This TCR was sampled from a young man with type 1 diabetes. The sequenced sample was central memory CD4+ T cells from blood. The chain employs TRBV29-1 and TRBJ1-2; 8 bases are a match to TRBD1. The CDR3 is CSVAGTGNYGYTF. The CDR3 DNA reads TGCAGCGTCGCCGGGACAGGAAACTATGGCTACACCTTC.